The sequence of this T cell receptor (beta chain) was determined in a study of human T cells and chemical hapten exposure. This clonotype was observed a few times. TCRdb processed the RACE reads anew with MiXCR; each CDR3 protein has one entry. The table records 50,000 or so distinct CDR3 sequences, 9.9% of them present only once. Time point defined: patch test 3, about 24 weeks after DPC sensitization. This sample's treatment: therapeutic diphenylcyclopropenone sensitization with weekly scalp DPC. The receptor's source is a woman aged 40 to 50 with alopecia areata. Some clones in this sample may be carry-over from other donors' samples. This specimen consisted of whole blood, obtained in connection with sensitization to the hapten diphenylcyclopropenone (DPC).

CDR3 in DNA: TGCAGTGCTAGACTGGGGGCTAACAATCAGCCCCAGCATTTT. Protein: CSARLGANNQPQHF. The V call is TRBV20-1, the J call TRBJ1-5; D might be TRBD1 (6 bases). V was shortened by 2 bases and J by 3 bases, with 11 bases between the two germline ends. The germline CDR1 and CDR2 sequences are DFQATT and SNEGSKA (reference sequence). This CDR3 comprises 14 residues.